This TCR beta chain came from a study of cytomegalovirus exposure and HLA in healthy donors. Germline V gene data show CDR1 as ENHRY and CDR2 as SYGVKD. The germline V and J ends were trimmed by 3 bases and 4 bases, with 12 bases remaining between them. The CDR3 is 15 amino acids. This clone was counted a few times. The PCR made use of 60 Vbeta and 13 Jbeta primers. Profiled with immunoSEQ multiplex PCR; TCRdb holds only in-frame clones, not every one. This table has 150,000 to 200,000 clones, approximately 79% appearing once. The sample was PBMCs. The rearrangement links TRBV10-3 to TRBJ2-2, with D possibly TRBD2 on 7 matching bases. The receptor's source is a woman aged 50 to 65 in good health and CMV-seropositive. The DNA for the CDR3 is TGTGCCATCAGTGAAGGGGGAGGGAGCACCGGGGAGCTGTTTTTT. This encodes CAISEGGGSTGELFF.